This T cell receptor beta chain was sequenced in a study of OX40 agonist ivuxolimab in advanced cancers. As to this clone: Its specificity is not known.

Libraries were prepared by immunoSEQ multiplex PCR; TCRdb keeps only in-frame clonotypes and omits some of them. The sample includes tens of thousands of clones, approximately 86% seen only once; the top ten take roughly 30%. Study observations and caveats: CD8+ T cells were the subset that, on average, had more expanded clones than CD4+. Antigens targeted by the expanded peripheral T cells were not determined.

Germline assignment: CDR1 SQVTM and CDR2 ANQGSEA. V lost 4 bases and J lost 6, with 10 bases in between. This CDR3 region has 12 residues. The V call is TRBV29-1, the J call TRBJ2-1, with D maybe TRBD2 (6 bases). This clonotype originated in an adult with an advanced solid tumor such as melanoma, head and neck, liver or kidney cancer. This sample comprised CD4+ or CD8+ T cells sorted from blood, obtained in a trial of the OX40 agonist ivuxolimab. This chain's CDR3 is CSVGAGGNEQFF. The CDR3 DNA reads as TGCAGCGTTGGAGCCGGGGGCAATGAGCAGTTCTTC.